This TCR beta chain was found in a study of cytomegalovirus exposure and HLA in healthy donors. Overall study results and limits: Cytomegalovirus association was assigned to about 150 TCR beta chains.

With respect to this clone: Its antigen is undetermined.

The approximately 130-subject validation cohort, separate from the 666-subject first cohort, included the donors. Libraries were prepared by immunoSEQ multiplex PCR; TCRdb keeps only in-frame clonotypes and omits some of them. Found here are about 160,000 clones, roughly 90% of them singletons; the top ten hold just over 4%. This CDR3 region has 17 residues. V lost 2 bases, J lost 6 bases, and 10 bases stayed unmatched. Germline-derived CDR1 and CDR2 are SGHRS and YFSETQ. This receptor was taken from a man in his late teens or twenties in good health and CMV-seropositive. The chain has TRBV5-1 and TRBJ2-7, with 14 bases identical to TRBD2. Specimen: PBMCs. CDR3 in DNA: TGCGCCAGCAGCTTCGGACTAGCGGGAGGCGCGTCTAGCGAGCAGTACTTC. The encoded protein is CASSFGLAGGASSEQYF.